The rows below give T cell receptor beta chains drawn from one sample of a study of cytomegalovirus exposure and HLA in healthy donors. Repertoires were generated with immunoSEQ multiplex PCR, while TCRdb's copy carries only in-frame clones and drops some. The repertoire holds some 150,000 clones, with around 93% as singletons. Sequenced input: PBMCs. The source of these receptors is a man between 18 and 29 years old in good health and CMV-seropositive. CDR3s include the opening cysteine and the closing phenylalanine or tryptophan. D genes are given only for firm matches.

TRBV6-5	TRBD2	TRBJ2-2	CASSLTSGETGELFF	TGTGCCAGCAGTCTGACTAGCGGGGAAACCGGGGAGCTGTTTTTT
TRBV30	TRBD2	TRBJ2-1	CAWTILAGAYNEQFF	TGTGCCTGGACCATACTAGCGGGGGCCTACAATGAGCAGTTCTTC
TRBV9	TRBD1	TRBJ1-2	CASSPRHGQVYGYTF	TGTGCCAGCAGCCCCCGACACGGACAGGTCTATGGCTACACCTTC
TRBV6-5	.	TRBJ2-5	CASSPPGLVQETQYF	TGTGCCAGCAGCCCACCGGGACTCGTACAAGAGACCCAGTACTTC
TRBV11-2	.	TRBJ2-7	CASSFNSLSSYEQYF	TGTGCCAGCAGCTTCAACAGCCTGAGCTCCTACGAGCAGTACTTC
TRBV5-4	TRBD2	TRBJ2-3	CASSLKTSGMSDTQYF	TGTGCCAGCAGCTTGAAAACTAGCGGGATGTCAGATACGCAGTATTTT
TRBV7-2	.	TRBJ2-3	CASSHIAENTDTQYF	TGTGCCAGCAGTCACATAGCGGAAAACACAGATACGCAGTATTTT
TRBV28	.	TRBJ1-1	CASSLQGRNTEAFF	TGTGCCAGCAGTCTCCAGGGGAGGAACACTGAAGCTTTCTTT
TRBV9	TRBD1	TRBJ1-6	CASSVSTGGYSPLHF	TGTGCCAGCAGCGTATCGACAGGGGGCTATTCACCCCTCCACTTT
TRBV5-1	.	TRBJ2-7	CASSLVSGVTYEQYF	TGCGCCAGCAGCTTGGTCTCAGGGGTTACCTACGAGCAGTACTTC
TRBV15	.	TRBJ1-1	CATSRGIEGSNTEAFF	TGTGCCACCAGCAGAGGGATTGAGGGTTCGAACACTGAAGCTTTCTTT
TRBV7-2	.	TRBJ2-6	CASSTRGFRNSGANVLTF	TGTGCCAGCAGCACCAGGGGATTCCGGAACTCTGGGGCCAACGTCCTGACTTTC
TRBV28	.	TRBJ2-6	CASKEGFFSSGANVLTF	TGTGCCAGCAAAGAGGGCTTCTTTAGCTCTGGGGCCAACGTCCTGACTTTC
TRBV10-3	.	TRBJ2-3	CAIKGITTDTQYF	TGTGCCATCAAGGGGATAACTACAGATACGCAGTATTTT
TRBV19	.	TRBJ1-2	CASSIEGQGLYGYTF	TGTGCCAGTAGTATAGAAGGTCAGGGACTCTATGGCTACACCTTC
TRBV11-3	.	TRBJ2-1	CASSLVGMSNEQFF	TGTGCCAGCAGCTTAGTCGGGATGAGCAATGAGCAGTTCTTC